The next 29 T cell receptor beta chains were all read from a single sample in a study of PD-1 blockade in classical Hodgkin lymphoma. Every one of the patients relapsed after autologous stem cell transplantation (brentuximab vedotin exposure was variable). Produced via immunoSEQ multiplex PCR; TCRdb's table is partial and in-frame only. The data show 150,000 or so clones, with nearly 80% seen just once and approximately 9.6% held by the top ten. The sequences come from peripheral blood mononuclear cells (PBMCs), collected before the second cycle of nivolumab. The origin of the receptors is a human donor with classical Hodgkin lymphoma.

The J gene is TRBJ2-1, the V gene TRBV7-9; D is possibly TRBD1 or TRBD2 (5 bases each). CDR1 SEHNR and CDR2 FQNEAQ come from the germline V gene (reference sequence). Trimming removed 10 bases at V and 9 bases at J, with 22 bases between. This CDR3 has 14 amino acids. CDR3 in amino acids: CATTTRGISPEQFF. The CDR3 DNA reads as TGTGCCACCACTACTAGGGGAATTAGCCCTGAGCAGTTCTTC.

This clone appeared a few times. The V gene is TRBV6-6, the J gene TRBJ2-5; D is uncertain. Trimming shortened V by 4 bases and J by 2 bases, and 2 bases separated the two germline ends. Germline V gene sequence: CDR1 MNHNY, CDR2 SVGAGI (reference sequence). The CDR3 is 11 amino acids. The CDR3 sequence: CASSSQETQYF. The CDR3 DNA follows: TGTGCCAGCAGTTCACAAGAGACCCAGTACTTC.

The chain links TRBV9 to TRBJ1-2, with 11 bases that match TRBD1. Germline lookup yields CDR1 SGDLS and CDR2 YYNGEE. This CDR3 has 14 residues. Trimming took 3 bases from V and 8 from J; bases not matched to a gene: 6. DNA of the CDR3: TGTGCCAGCAGCGGTATGGACAGGGGGCGAGGCTACACCTTC. Translated: CASSGMDRGRGYTF.

The chain employs TRBV5-1 and TRBJ2-3, with 9 bases lining up with TRBD2. Germline CDR1 and CDR2: SGHRS and YFSETQ. The CDR3 runs 16 residues. J gave up 4 bases and V 0 bases, and 6 bases lay outside the gene matches. The CDR3 DNA reads TGCGCCAGCAGCTTGGAAGGCGGGGGGGTCCCAGATACGCAGTATTTT. Translation: CASSLEGGGVPDTQYF.

V usage is TRBV6-1 and J usage is TRBJ2-7; D is perhaps TRBD1 (6 bases). Trimming pared 5 bases from V and 3 bases from J, leaving 11 bases between. Germline V gene lookup returns CDR1 MNHNS and CDR2 SASEGT. This CDR3 comprises 13 residues. The CDR3 reads CASSRTANYEQYF. CDR3 nucleotides: TGTGCCAGCAGTCGGACAGCGAACTACGAGCAGTACTTC.

This clone was seen only a few times. The chain joins TRBV6-4 to TRBJ2-1; 8 nucleotides match TRBD1. The CDR3 has 10 residues. Germline V CDR1 and CDR2: MRHNA, SNTAGT. V was pared by 7 bases and J by 12 bases, with 2 bases of the junction left unmatched. DNA of the CDR3: TGTGCCAGCACCGGGACAGGGCAGTTCTTC. This encodes CASTGTGQFF.

V is TRBV7-9 and J is TRBJ2-5, with 8 nucleotides matching TRBD2. CDR1 is SEHNR, CDR2 FQNEAQ, per germline (reference sequence). This CDR3 is built from 18 residues. V lost 1 base and J lost 4; bases outside the gene matches: 14. This chain's CDR3 is CASSLEVTSVLLGETQYF. In DNA form, the CDR3 reads TGTGCCAGCAGCTTAGAAGTGACTAGCGTTTTGTTGGGAGAGACCCAGTACTTC.

The gene calls are TRBV2 and TRBJ2-3; TRBD2 might be the D (6 bases). The CDR3 loop spans 14 amino acids. Between the trimmed V and J ends, which lost 11 bases and 5 bases, there was a span of 20 bases. Germline values: CDR1 SNHLY, CDR2 FYNNEI. CDR3 DNA sequence: TGTGCCGGGGTGGAAAAGGGACTGCGAGATACGCAGTATTTT. Protein product: CAGVEKGLRDTQYF.

The rearrangement joins TRBV6-5 to TRBJ1-3; no clear D gene. This CDR3 is built from 16 residues. The V and J ends lost 0 bases and 0 bases respectively, with 9 bases between them. Germline CDR1 is MNHEY and CDR2 is SVGAGI. The DNA for the CDR3 is TGTGCCAGCAGTTACTCACCCACAGCCTCTGGAAACACCATATATTTT. It is translated as CASSYSPTASGNTIYF.

The chain has TRBV2 and TRBJ1-6, with 7 bases aligning to TRBD1. The CDR3 has 15 residues. Trimming took 7 bases from V and 0 from J; bases not matched to a gene: 3. Germline V gives CDR1 SNHLY, CDR2 FYNNEI. The chain's CDR3 is CASIGDSSYNSPLHF. The CDR3 DNA is TGTGCCAGCATCGGGGACAGCTCCTATAATTCACCCCTCCACTTT.

The chain uses TRBV7-2 and TRBJ1-6; no clear D. From germline, CDR1 is SGHTA and CDR2 FQGNSA. V was clipped by 3 bases and J by 6 bases, with 3 bases between them. This CDR3 spans 12 amino acids. The CDR3 DNA reads as TGTGCCAGCAGCTTGGGTAATTCACCCCTCCACTTT. Protein sequence: CASSLGNSPLHF.

The chain uses TRBV2 and TRBJ1-4; no firm D call. V was clipped by 3 bases and J by 8 bases, with 13 bases between them. Germline V gene data show CDR1 as SNHLY and CDR2 as FYNNEI. This CDR3 comprises 14 residues. The CDR3 loop reads CASSDEGIGEKLFF. Written as DNA, the CDR3 is TGTGCCAGCAGTGACGAGGGAATCGGCGAAAAACTGTTTTTT.

The V and J genes are TRBV19 and TRBJ2-7; 8 bases match TRBD1. The CDR3 consists of 15 residues. V gave up 1 base and J gave up 5 bases; unmatched junction bases: 7. The germline gives CDR1 LNHDA, CDR2 SQIVND (reference sequence). The CDR3 DNA reads as TGTGCCAGTAGTATAGGTCGTCGACAGGGGAACGAGCAGTACTTC. This sequence encodes CASSIGRRQGNEQYF.

V usage is TRBV5-4 and J usage is TRBJ1-1; 7 bases line up with TRBD1. This CDR3 is 15 amino acids long. The junction had 6 bases not matched to a gene; V was cut back by 3 bases and J by 1 base. Germline V gene sequence: CDR1 SGHNT, CDR2 YYREEE (reference sequence). CDR3 sequence (DNA): TGTGCCAGCAGCTCGAGGACAGGACCGAACACTGAAGCTTTCTTT. It encodes CASSSRTGPNTEAFF.

The V and J genes are TRBV13 and TRBJ2-1, with D tentatively TRBD2 (6 bases). Germline loops: CDR1 PRHDT, CDR2 FYEKMQ (reference sequence). The CDR3 consists of 18 residues. V was pared by 1 base and J by 12 bases, with 28 bases between. CDR3 region: CASSLVSPRTGTPFAQFF. The CDR3 DNA reads TGTGCCAGCAGCTTAGTTAGCCCTCGAACCGGGACTCCTTTTGCGCAGTTCTTC.

The chain couples TRBV27 to TRBJ1-5, with 8 bases identical to TRBD1. Germline V gene sequence: CDR1 MNHEY, CDR2 SMNVEV (reference sequence). After removal of 5 bases from V and 4 bases from J, the junction contained 4 bases not matched to a gene. The CDR3 totals 14 residues. CDR3 protein: CASSTYRGNQPQHF. In DNA form, the CDR3 reads TGTGCCAGCAGTACCTACAGGGGGAATCAGCCCCAGCATTTT.

This chain joins TRBV10-3 and TRBJ2-1; 7 nucleotides align to TRBD2. This CDR3 contains 16 residues. The trim removed 0 bases at V and 5 bases at J, leaving 7 bases unmatched. CDR1 is ENHRY, CDR2 SYGVKD, per germline. In DNA form, the CDR3 reads TGTGCCATCAGTGAGTCACCTAGCGGAGATAACAATGAGCAGTTCTTC. Translated: CAISESPSGDNNEQFF.

This sequence joins TRBV7-8 and TRBJ2-5; TRBD2 agrees at 7 bases. The CDR3 spans 15 residues. The junction had 11 bases not matched to a gene; V was cut back by 10 bases and J by 0 bases. CDR1 is SGHVS, CDR2 FQNEAQ, per germline. CDR3 sequence: CATWRAGVYQETQYF. The CDR3 DNA follows: TGTGCCACCTGGAGGGCGGGGGTGTACCAAGAGACCCAGTACTTC.

V is TRBV7-3 and J is TRBJ2-1, with D possibly TRBD2 on 7 matching bases. CDR3 size: 21 residues. Deletions cut 5 bases from V and 9 bases from J, with 38 bases between. CDR1 SGHTA and CDR2 FQGTGA come from the germline V gene. This CDR3 is CASSPLVGGGALRGSHPEQFF. The CDR3 coding sequence is TGTGCCAGCAGCCCGCTGGTGGGCGGGGGCGCCTTAAGAGGGTCTCATCCTGAGCAGTTCTTC.

The rearrangement uses TRBV5-5 and TRBJ1-4; D remains ambiguous. The V gene lost 1 base and the J gene lost 8 bases, with 12 bases spanning the gap. Germline CDR1 SGHKS, CDR2 YYEKEE (reference sequence). The CDR3 runs to 14 residues. As DNA, the CDR3 is TGTGCCAGCAGCTTGCAGCCGCTCGTGGAAAAACTGTTTTTT. Protein: CASSLQPLVEKLFF.

CDR3 residues: CASPLGSFADTQYF. CDR3 nucleotide sequence: TGTGCCAGCCCCCTCGGCTCTTTCGCAGATACGCAGTATTTT. The chain combines TRBV2 with TRBJ2-3; D unresolved. Looked up from germline, CDR1 is SNHLY and CDR2 is FYNNEI. With 8 bases removed from V and 4 bases from J, the gap between germline ends came to 16 bases. The CDR3 is 14 amino acids.

This clone was seen only once. The chain is built from TRBV27 and TRBJ1-5; a weak D match, TRBD1 (6 bases). The CDR3 has 13 amino acids. CDR1 MNHEY and CDR2 SMNVEV come from the germline V gene (reference sequence). V lost 3 bases to trimming and J lost 6 bases, with 9 bases between them. CDR3 coding DNA: TGTGCCAGCAGTTTGTGGGGGCGTCAGCCCCAGCATTTT. This sequence encodes CASSLWGRQPQHF.

The chain employs TRBV10-3 and TRBJ2-3, with D possibly TRBD2 on 6 matching bases. Trimming took 10 bases from V and 1 from J, leaving 18 bases between them. CDR1 ENHRY and CDR2 SYGVKD come from the germline V gene. The CDR3 contains 15 residues. The CDR3 reads CASKGKSSGTDTQYF. The CDR3 coding sequence is TGTGCCAGCAAGGGGAAGTCTAGCGGCACAGATACGCAGTATTTT.

This clone has a handful of counts. The V gene is TRBV7-3, the J gene TRBJ1-6; no definite D call. V was shortened by 1 base and J by 9 bases, with 10 bases between the two germline ends. Germline V gene data show CDR1 as SGHTA and CDR2 as FQGTGA. This CDR3 has 14 residues. The CDR3, as DNA: TGTGCCAGCAGCTTAATGGTGCGGGGTTCACCCCTCCACTTT. Its translation: CASSLMVRGSPLHF.

V and J are TRBV27 and TRBJ2-3, with TRBD2 matching over 14 bases. J gave up 0 bases and V 6 bases, and 2 bases lay outside the gene matches. Germline V gene sequence: CDR1 MNHEY, CDR2 SMNVEV (reference sequence). The CDR3 is 16 amino acids. The CDR3 here is CASRGLAGDSTDTQYF. In DNA, the CDR3 is TGTGCCAGCAGGGGACTAGCGGGAGACAGCACAGATACGCAGTATTTT.

The rearrangement links TRBV9 to TRBJ2-5; 11 nucleotides match TRBD2. Germline loops: CDR1 SGDLS, CDR2 YYNGEE. Trimming removed 3 bases from V and 8 bases from J; junction bases left unmatched: 3. This CDR3 has 13 residues. CDR3 nucleotide sequence: TGTGCCAGCAGCGACGGGACTAGCGGAACCCAGTACTTC. Encoded protein: CASSDGTSGTQYF. Full variable domain (missing parts from reference TRBV9 and TRBJ2-5): DSGVTQTPKHLITATGQRVTLRCSPRSGDLSVYWYQQSLDQGLQFLIQYYNGEERAKGNILERFSAQQFPDLHSELNLSSLELGDSALYFCASSDGTSGTQYFGPGTRLLVL.

The gene calls are TRBV2 and TRBJ2-2; the D is unclear. Germline V lookup: CDR1 SNHLY, CDR2 FYNNEI. V was trimmed by 7 bases and J by 6 bases, leaving 12 bases between them. The CDR3 has 13 residues. The DNA of the CDR3 is TGTGCCAGCACTCTAGAGATCCCCGGGGAGCTGTTTTTT. This sequence encodes CASTLEIPGELFF.

This sequence joins TRBV5-4 and TRBJ1-4; D not certain. The germline gives CDR1 SGHNT, CDR2 YYREEE (reference sequence). This CDR3 is built from 13 residues. V was clipped by 3 bases and J by 6 bases, with 9 bases between them. Here the CDR3 DNA reads TGTGCCAGCAGCTCAAAGACGGATGAAAAACTGTTTTTT. Amino acids: CASSSKTDEKLFF.

The chain links TRBV27 to TRBJ2-1; 8 bases fit TRBD2. The CDR3 has 13 residues. Trimming removed 1 base from V and 10 bases from J; junction bases left unmatched: 3. Germline V gives CDR1 MNHEY, CDR2 SMNVEV (reference sequence). CDR3 loop: CASSLFLAGEQFF. Here the CDR3 DNA reads TGTGCCAGCAGTTTATTCTTAGCGGGAGAGCAGTTCTTC.